These 11 T cell receptor beta chains share one sample of origin, sequenced in a study of T cell responses to AZD1222 COVID-19 vaccine. Clones were sequenced by immunoSEQ multiplex PCR, and TCRdb holds only the in-frame ones, with some missing. The table has more than 80,000 clones, approximately 90% seen once. The sample here was peripheral blood, taken 28 days after the second AZD1222 dose. The receptors were gathered from an adult who received the AZD1222 COVID-19 vaccine.

This chain uses TRBV7-9 with TRBJ1-5, with D perhaps TRBD1 (6 bases). The V end was cut by 3 bases, the J end by 4 bases, with 10 bases between. Germline V CDR1 and CDR2: SEHNR, FQNEAQ (reference sequence). The CDR3 has 14 residues. DNA of the CDR3: TGTGCCAGCAGCTTGGGTACAGGGAATCAGCCCCAGCATTTT. It encodes CASSLGTGNQPQHF.

This chain joins TRBV7-2 and TRBJ1-2; D remains unclear. The CDR3 extends over 14 amino acids. Germline CDR1 is SGHTA and CDR2 is FQGNSA. The V end lost 5 bases, the J end lost 4 bases, and 14 bases lay between the germline ends. The CDR3 protein is CASSQERASYGYTF. The CDR3 region has the DNA TGTGCCAGCAGCCAAGAGAGGGCAAGCTATGGCTACACCTTC.

This clone was observed a handful of times. The chain employs TRBV20-1 and TRBJ1-5; D is ambiguous. Germline values: CDR1 DFQATT, CDR2 SNEGSKA (reference sequence). The CDR3 extends over 13 amino acids. The V and J ends lost 3 bases and 6 bases respectively, with 12 bases between them. CDR3 DNA sequence: TGCAGTGCTAGTAGCAGCTCGATTCAGCCCCAGCATTTT. Its protein is CSASSSSIQPQHF.

This clone came up a few times. The chain carries TRBV3-1 (or the pseudogene TRBV3-2) and TRBJ1-6; D might be TRBD1 (5 bases). V lost 6 bases and J 7 bases, leaving 19 bases between the germline ends. From germline, CDR1 is LGHDT and CDR2 YNNKEL (reference sequence). This CDR3 has 16 amino acids. This chain's CDR3 is CASSPYRRNRNSPLHF. CDR3 DNA: TGTGCCAGCAGTCCTTACCGACGGAACAGGAATTCACCCCTCCACTTT.

This clone is a singleton in its sample. The CDR3 nucleotides are TGTGCCAGTGGGATGCGGGACACAGATACGCAGTATTTT. Amino acids: CASGMRDTDTQYF. This sequence joins TRBV19 and TRBJ2-3; possible D gene TRBD2, 6 bases. V gave up 8 bases and J gave up 2 bases, with 11 bases separating them. Looked up from germline, CDR1 is LNHDA and CDR2 is SQIVND (reference sequence). The CDR3 runs 13 residues.

V is TRBV6-2 or TRBV6-3 and J is TRBJ2-7; TRBD1 is a possible D gene (5 bases). Germline V gives CDR1 MNHEY, CDR2 SVGEGT. Trimming shortened V by 0 bases and J by 4 bases, and 22 bases separated the two germline ends. The CDR3 extends over 18 amino acids. CDR3 sequence reads: CASSYSLGRTPLQYEQYF. The CDR3 region has the DNA TGTGCCAGCAGTTACTCCCTAGGACGGACACCTCTTCAATACGAGCAGTACTTC.

This rearrangement joins TRBV28 to TRBJ1-5; tentatively, D is TRBD1 (6 bases). This CDR3 has 15 residues. The ends were cut back, 5 bases at V and 0 bases at J, with 11 bases in the middle. The germline V gene encodes CDR1 MDHEN and CDR2 SYDVKM. The CDR3 is CASSTTGYSNQPQHF. Written as DNA, the CDR3 is TGTGCCAGCAGTACCACAGGGTATAGCAATCAGCCCCAGCATTTT. The entire variable domain, with the rest obtained from reference TRBV28 and TRBJ1-5, is as follows: DVKVTQSSRYLVKRTGEKVFLECVQDMDHENMFWYRQDPGLGLRLIYFSYDVKMKEKGDIPEGYSVSREKKERFSLILESASTNQTSMYLCASSTTGYSNQPQHFGDGTRLSIL.

This rearrangement joins TRBV5-6 to TRBJ1-6; TRBD1 might be the D (5 bases). The germline CDR1 and CDR2 sequences are SGHDT and YYEEEE. This CDR3 spans 15 amino acids. V was clipped by 4 bases and J by 7 bases, with 15 bases between them. The CDR3 spells CASSRPGGGNSPLHF. The CDR3 nucleotides are TGTGCCAGCAGCCGCCCCGGGGGAGGGAATTCACCCCTCCACTTT.

The chain carries TRBV5-1 and TRBJ2-3; 9 bases are shared with TRBD1. Losses at the gene ends were 4 bases for V and 3 bases for J; bases not matched to a gene: 6. Per germline, CDR1 SGHRS and CDR2 YFSETQ. The CDR3 loop spans 15 amino acids. The CDR3 region has the DNA TGCGCCAGCAGCCCCGGGACAGGGTGGACAGATACGCAGTATTTT. This gives the protein CASSPGTGWTDTQYF.

The chain couples TRBV28 to TRBJ1-5; D call uncertain. Germline CDR1 reads MDHEN; CDR2 reads SYDVKM. Trimming shortened V by 3 bases and J by 7 bases, and 13 bases separated the two germline ends. The CDR3 covers 14 residues. The CDR3 sequence is CASSFRQTTQPQHF. CDR3 nucleotide sequence: TGTGCCAGCAGTTTTCGCCAAACCACCCAGCCCCAGCATTTT.

The rearrangement uses TRBV6-6 and TRBJ2-6; D unclear. Trimming pared 0 bases from V and 0 bases from J, leaving 3 bases between. This CDR3 comprises 15 residues. Germline V gives CDR1 MNHNY, CDR2 SVGAGI (reference sequence). CDR3 nucleotides: TGTGCCAGCAGTTACTCCTCCTCTGGGGCCAACGTCCTGACTTTC. It yields the protein CASSYSSSGANVLTF.